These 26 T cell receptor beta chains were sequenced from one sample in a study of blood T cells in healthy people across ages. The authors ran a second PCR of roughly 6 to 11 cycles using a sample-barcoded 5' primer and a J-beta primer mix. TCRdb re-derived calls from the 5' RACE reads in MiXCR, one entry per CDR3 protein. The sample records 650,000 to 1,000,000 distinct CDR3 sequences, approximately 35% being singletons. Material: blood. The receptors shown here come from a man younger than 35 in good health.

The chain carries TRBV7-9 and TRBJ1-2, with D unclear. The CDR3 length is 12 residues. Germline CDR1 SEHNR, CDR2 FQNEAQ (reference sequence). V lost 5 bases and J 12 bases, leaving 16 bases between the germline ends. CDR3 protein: CASSPDPLEDTF. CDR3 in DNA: TGTGCCAGCAGCCCAGACCCTCTTGAGGACACCTTC.

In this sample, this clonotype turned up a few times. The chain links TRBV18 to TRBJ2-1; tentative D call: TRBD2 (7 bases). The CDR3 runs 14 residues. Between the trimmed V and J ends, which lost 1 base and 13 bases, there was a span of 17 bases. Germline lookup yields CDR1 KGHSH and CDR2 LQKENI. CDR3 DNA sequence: TGTGCCAGCTCACCACTCCCGGGGGGCACGGATCAGTTCTTC. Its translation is CASSPLPGGTDQFF.

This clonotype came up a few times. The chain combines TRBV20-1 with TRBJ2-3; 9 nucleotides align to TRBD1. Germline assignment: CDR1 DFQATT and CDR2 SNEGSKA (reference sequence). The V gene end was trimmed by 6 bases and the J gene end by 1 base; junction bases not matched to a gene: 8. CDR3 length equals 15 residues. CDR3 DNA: TGCAGTGCAGGCCTGGACAGGGGACGCACAGATACGCAGTATTTT. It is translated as CSAGLDRGRTDTQYF.

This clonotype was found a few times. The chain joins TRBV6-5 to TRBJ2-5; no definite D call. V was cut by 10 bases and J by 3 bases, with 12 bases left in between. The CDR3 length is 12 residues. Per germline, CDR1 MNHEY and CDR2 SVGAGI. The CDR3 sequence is CATLSGKETQYF. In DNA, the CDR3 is TGTGCCACCTTATCAGGAAAAGAGACCCAGTACTTC.

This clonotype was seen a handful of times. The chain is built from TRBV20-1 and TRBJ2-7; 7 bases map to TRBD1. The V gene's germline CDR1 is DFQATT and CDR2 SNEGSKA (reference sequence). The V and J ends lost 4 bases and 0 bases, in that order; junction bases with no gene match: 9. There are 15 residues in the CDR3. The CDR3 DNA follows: TGCAGTGCTAACCGCTACAGGGGAACCTCCTACGAGCAGTACTTC. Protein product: CSANRYRGTSYEQYF.

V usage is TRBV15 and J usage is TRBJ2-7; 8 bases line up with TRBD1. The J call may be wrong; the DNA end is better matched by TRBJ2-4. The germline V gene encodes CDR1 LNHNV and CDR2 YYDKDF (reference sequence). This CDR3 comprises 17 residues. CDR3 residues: CATSRVGLGQAHNIQYF. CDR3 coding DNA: TGTGCCACCAGCAGAGTAGGTTTGGGACAGGCTCATAACATTCAGTACTTC.

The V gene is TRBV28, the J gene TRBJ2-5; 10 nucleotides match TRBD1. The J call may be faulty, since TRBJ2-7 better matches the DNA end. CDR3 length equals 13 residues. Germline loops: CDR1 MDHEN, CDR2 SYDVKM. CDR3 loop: CASTLTGGNEQYF. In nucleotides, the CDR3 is TGTGCCAGCACCTTGACAGGGGGCAACGAGCAGTACTTC.

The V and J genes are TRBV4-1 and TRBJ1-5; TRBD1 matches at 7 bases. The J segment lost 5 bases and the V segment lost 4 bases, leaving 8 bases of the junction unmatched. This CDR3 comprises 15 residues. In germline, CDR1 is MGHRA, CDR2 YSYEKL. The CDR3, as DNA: TGCGCCAGCAGCCCGGACAGGCGCCCCGATCAGCCCCAGCATTTT. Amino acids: CASSPDRRPDQPQHF.

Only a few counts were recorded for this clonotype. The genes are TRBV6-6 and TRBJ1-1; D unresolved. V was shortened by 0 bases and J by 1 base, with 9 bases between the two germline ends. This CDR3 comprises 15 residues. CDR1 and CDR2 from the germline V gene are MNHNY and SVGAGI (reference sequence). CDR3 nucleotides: TGTGCCAGCAGTTACTCGACCCCGCCGAACACTGAAGCTTTCTTT. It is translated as CASSYSTPPNTEAFF.

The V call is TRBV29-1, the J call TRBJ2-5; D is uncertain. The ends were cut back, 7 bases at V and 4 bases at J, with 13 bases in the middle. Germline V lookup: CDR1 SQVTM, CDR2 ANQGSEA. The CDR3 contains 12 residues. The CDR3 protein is CSAYKGAETQYF. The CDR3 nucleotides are TGCAGCGCCTACAAGGGTGCAGAGACCCAGTACTTC.

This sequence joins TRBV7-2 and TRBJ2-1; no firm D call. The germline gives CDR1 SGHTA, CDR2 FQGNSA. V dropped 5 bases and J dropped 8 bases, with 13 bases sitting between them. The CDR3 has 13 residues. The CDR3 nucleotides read TGTGCCAGCAGCCGACCGGACGGCGATGAGCAGTTCTTC. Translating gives CASSRPDGDEQFF.

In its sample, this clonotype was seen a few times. CDR3 amino acids: CASSQTRGFTEAFF. CDR3 nucleotide sequence: TGTGCCAGCAGCCAGACAAGGGGCTTCACTGAAGCTTTCTTT. The V call is TRBV14, the J call TRBJ1-1, with D possibly matching TRBD1 (5 bases). This CDR3 has 14 residues. Germline-derived CDR1 and CDR2 are SGHDN and FVKESK. Trimming pared 3 bases from V and 4 bases from J, leaving 12 bases between.

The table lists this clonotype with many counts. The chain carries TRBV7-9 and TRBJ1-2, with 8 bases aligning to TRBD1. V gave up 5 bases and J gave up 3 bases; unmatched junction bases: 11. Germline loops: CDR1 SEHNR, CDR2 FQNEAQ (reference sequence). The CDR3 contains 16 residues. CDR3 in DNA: TGTGCCAGCAGCCTATCACCCGGACAGGGAGACTATGGCTACACCTTC. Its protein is CASSLSPGQGDYGYTF.

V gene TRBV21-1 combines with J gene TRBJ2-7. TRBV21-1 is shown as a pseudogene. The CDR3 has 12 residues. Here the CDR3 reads CASSARNYEQYF. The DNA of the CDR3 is TGTGCCAGCAGCGCCCGAAACTACGAGCAGTACTTC.

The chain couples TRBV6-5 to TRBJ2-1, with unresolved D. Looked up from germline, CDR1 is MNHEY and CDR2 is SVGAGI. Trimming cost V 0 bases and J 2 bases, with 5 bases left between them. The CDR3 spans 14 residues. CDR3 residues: CASSYSDTYNEQFF. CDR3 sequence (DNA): TGTGCCAGCAGTTACTCCGACACCTACAATGAGCAGTTCTTC.

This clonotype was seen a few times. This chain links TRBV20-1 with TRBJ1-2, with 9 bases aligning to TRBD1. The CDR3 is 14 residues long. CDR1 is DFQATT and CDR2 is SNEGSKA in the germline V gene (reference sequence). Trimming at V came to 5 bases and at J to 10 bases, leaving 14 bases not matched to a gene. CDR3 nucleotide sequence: TGCAGTGCTGGGTCCAGGGACAGGGAAACGTACTACACCTTC. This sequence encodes CSAGSRDRETYYTF.

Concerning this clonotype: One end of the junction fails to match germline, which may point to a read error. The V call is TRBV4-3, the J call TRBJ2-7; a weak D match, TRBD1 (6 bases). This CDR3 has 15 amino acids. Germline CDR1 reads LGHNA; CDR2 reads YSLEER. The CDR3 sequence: CASSQDNGQMYVQYF. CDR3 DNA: TGCGCCAGCAGCCAAGATAACGGACAGATGTACGTGCAGTACTTC.

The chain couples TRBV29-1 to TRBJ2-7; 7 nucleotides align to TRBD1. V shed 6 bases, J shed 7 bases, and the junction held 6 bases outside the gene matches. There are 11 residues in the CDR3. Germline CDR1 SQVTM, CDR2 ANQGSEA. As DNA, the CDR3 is TGCAGCGTGGGACAGTACAATGAGCAGTACTTC. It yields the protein CSVGQYNEQYF.

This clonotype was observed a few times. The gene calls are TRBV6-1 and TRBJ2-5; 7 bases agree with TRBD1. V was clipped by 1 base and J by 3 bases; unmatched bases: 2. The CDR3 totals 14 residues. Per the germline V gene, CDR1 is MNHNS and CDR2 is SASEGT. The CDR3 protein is CASSEVGTEETQYF. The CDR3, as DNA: TGTGCCAGCAGTGAAGTGGGGACAGAAGAGACCCAGTACTTC.

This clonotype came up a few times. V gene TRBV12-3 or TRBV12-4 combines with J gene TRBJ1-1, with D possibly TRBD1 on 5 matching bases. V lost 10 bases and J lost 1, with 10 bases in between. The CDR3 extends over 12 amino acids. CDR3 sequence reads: CATKTGNTEAFF. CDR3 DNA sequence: TGTGCCACCAAAACAGGGAACACTGAAGCTTTCTTT.

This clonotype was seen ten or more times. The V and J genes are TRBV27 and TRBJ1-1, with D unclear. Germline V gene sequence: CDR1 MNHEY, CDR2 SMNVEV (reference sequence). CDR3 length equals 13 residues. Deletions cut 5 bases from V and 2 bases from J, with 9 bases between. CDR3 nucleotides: TGTGCCAGCAGTCTCTCACGCAACACTGAAGCTTTCTTT. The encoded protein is CASSLSRNTEAFF.

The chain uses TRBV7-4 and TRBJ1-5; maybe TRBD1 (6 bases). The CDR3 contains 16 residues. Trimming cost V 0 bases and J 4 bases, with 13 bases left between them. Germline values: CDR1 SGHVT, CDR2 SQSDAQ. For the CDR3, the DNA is TGTGCCAGCAGCTTAGCAGAGGCTACAGGGAATCAGCCCCAGCATTTT. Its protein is CASSLAEATGNQPQHF. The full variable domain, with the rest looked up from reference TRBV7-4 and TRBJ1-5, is GAGVSQSPRYKVAKRGRDVALRCDSISGHVTLYWYRQTLGQGSEVLTYSQSDAQRDKSGRPSGRFSAERPERSVSTLKIQRTEQGDSAVYLCASSLAEATGNQPQHFGDGTRLSIL.

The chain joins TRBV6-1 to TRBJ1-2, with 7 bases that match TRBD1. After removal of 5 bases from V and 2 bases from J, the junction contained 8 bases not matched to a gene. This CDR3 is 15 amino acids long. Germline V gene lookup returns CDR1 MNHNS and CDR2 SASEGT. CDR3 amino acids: CASSLRQGRNYGYTF. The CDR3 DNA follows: TGTGCCAGCAGTCTAAGACAGGGCCGGAACTATGGCTACACCTTC.

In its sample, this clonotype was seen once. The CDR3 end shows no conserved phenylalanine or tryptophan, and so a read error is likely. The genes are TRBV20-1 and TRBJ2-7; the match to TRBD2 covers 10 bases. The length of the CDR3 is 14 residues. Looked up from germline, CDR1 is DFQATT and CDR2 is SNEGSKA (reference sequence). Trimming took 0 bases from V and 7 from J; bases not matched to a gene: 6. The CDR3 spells CSARDTASGREQYL. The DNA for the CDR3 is TGCAGTGCTAGAGATACGGCTAGCGGGAGAGAGCAGTACTTA.

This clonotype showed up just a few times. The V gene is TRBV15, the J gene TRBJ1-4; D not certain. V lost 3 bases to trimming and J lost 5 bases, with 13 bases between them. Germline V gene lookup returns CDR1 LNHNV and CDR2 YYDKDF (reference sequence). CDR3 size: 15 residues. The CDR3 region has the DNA TGTGCCACCAGCAGGGCGCAGGCGACCAATGAAAAACTGTTTTTT. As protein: CATSRAQATNEKLFF.

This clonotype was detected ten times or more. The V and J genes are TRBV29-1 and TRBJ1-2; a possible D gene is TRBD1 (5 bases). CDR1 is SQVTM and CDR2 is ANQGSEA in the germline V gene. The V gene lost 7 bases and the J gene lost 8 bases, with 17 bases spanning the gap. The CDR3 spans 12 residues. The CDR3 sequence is CSGNTGSGGYTF. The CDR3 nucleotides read TGCAGCGGGAACACAGGATCGGGGGGCTACACCTTC.